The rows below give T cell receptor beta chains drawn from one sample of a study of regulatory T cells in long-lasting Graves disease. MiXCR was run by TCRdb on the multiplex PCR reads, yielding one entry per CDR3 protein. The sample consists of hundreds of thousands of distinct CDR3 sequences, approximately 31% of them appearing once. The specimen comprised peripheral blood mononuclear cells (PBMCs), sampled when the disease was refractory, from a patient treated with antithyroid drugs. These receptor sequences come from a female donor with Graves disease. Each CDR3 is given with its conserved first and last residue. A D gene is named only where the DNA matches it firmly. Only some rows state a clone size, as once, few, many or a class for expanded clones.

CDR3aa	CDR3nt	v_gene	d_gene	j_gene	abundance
CASRYSGVYEQYF	TGCGCCAGCAGATATTCGGGGGTCTACGAGCAGTACTTC	TRBV5-1	NA	TRBJ2-7	NA
CASRTNRGEVSEQYF	TGTGCCAGCAGGACAAACCGTGGGGAAGTCTCCGAGCAGTACTTC	TRBV6-1	NA	TRBJ2-7	NA
CASTDDGMGRSGAFF	TGTGCCAGCACCGACGATGGGATGGGTCGGAGCGGGGCTTTCTTT	TRBV6-1	NA	TRBJ1-1	few
CSARRGLDEQFF	TGCAGTGCTAGAAGGGGGCTCGATGAGCAGTTCTTC	TRBV20-1	TRBD1	TRBJ2-1	NA
CASSHGTGGATGELFF	TGTGCCAGCAGCCACGGGACAGGGGGCGCGACCGGGGAGCTGTTTTTT	TRBV3-1	TRBD1	TRBJ2-2	few
CSVQRVPGSNYGCTF	NA	TRBV29-1	NA	TRBJ1-2	once
CASSQAGTSPYEQYF	TGTGCCAGCAGCCAAGCCGGGACTAGTCCCTACGAGCAGTACTTC	TRBV3-1	TRBD2	TRBJ2-7	NA
CASGPLGSPGHFQPQHF	TGTGCTAGTGGTCCGCTTGGGTCCCCAGGCCACTTTCAGCCCCAGCATTTT	TRBV12-5	NA	TRBJ1-5	few
CASSFGTGFGEKLFF	TGTGCCAGCAGTTTCGGGACAGGGTTTGGGGAAAAACTGTTTTTT	TRBV6-5	TRBD1	TRBJ1-4	few
CASSSLGAMNTEAFF	TGTGCCAGCAGCAGTTTAGGGGCGATGAACACTGAAGCTTTCTTT	TRBV7-3	NA	TRBJ1-1	NA
CAWNRGWDTEAFF	TGTGCCTGGAATCGAGGCTGGGACACTGAAGCTTTCTTT	TRBV30	NA	TRBJ1-1	NA
CASSPVTTGELFF	TGTGCCAGCAGTCCCGTTACGACCGGGGAGCTGTTTTTT	TRBV12-3/TRBV12-4	NA	TRBJ2-2	NA
CSALTHRENEKLFF	TGCAGTGCCCTTACTCACAGGGAGAATGAAAAACTGTTTTTT	TRBV20-1	NA	TRBJ1-4	many
CASGLDGYYGYTF	TGTGCTAGTGGACTGGACGGCTACTATGGCTACACCTTC	TRBV12-5	NA	TRBJ1-2	many
CSALPGGLRTNYGYTF	TGCAGTGCCCTCCCCGGGGGACTGCGTACTAACTATGGCTACACCTTC	TRBV20-1	NA	TRBJ1-2	NA
CASSRRGLPYF	TGTGCCAGCAGCCGACGGGGACTGCCCTACTTC	TRBV7-9	NA	TRBJ2-5	NA
CASSYSPPGSSGNTIYF	TGCGCCAGCAGCTACTCACCACCGGGCAGCTCTGGAAACACCATATATTTT	TRBV5-5	NA	TRBJ1-3	NA
CSARKSAGVIHEQYF	TGCAGTGCTAGAAAATCTGCGGGAGTGATCCACGAGCAGTACTTC	TRBV20-1	TRBD2	TRBJ2-7	few
CSATYSSNYGYTF	TGCAGTGCTACTTACAGCTCTAACTATGGCTACACCTTC	TRBV20-1	NA	TRBJ1-2	few
CSASGGWEGYEQYF	TGCAGTGCTAGTGGTGGGTGGGAGGGCTACGAGCAGTACTTC	TRBV20-1	TRBD2	TRBJ2-7	NA
CASSPTGASHIQYF	TGTGCCAGCTCACCGACTGGTGCCAGCCACATTCAGTACTTC	TRBV18	NA	TRBJ2-4	few
CASSTKQGQGEAFF	TGTGCCAGCTCAACGAAACAGGGTCAAGGGGAGGCTTTCTTT	TRBV18	NA	TRBJ1-1	few
CASSRPDRSSYEQYF	TGTGCCAGCAGTCGCCCGGACAGGAGCTCCTACGAGCAGTACTTC	TRBV6-1	TRBD1	TRBJ2-7	NA
CSVVSWQTAFF	TGCAGCGTTGTTTCGTGGCAGACAGCTTTCTTT	TRBV29-1	NA	TRBJ1-1	NA
CASSLGVQTPQHF	TGTGCCAGCAGCTTAGGGGTCCAGACGCCCCAGCATTTT	TRBV7-9	NA	TRBJ1-5	NA
CASSESGGAKNIQYF	TGCGCCAGCAGTGAGTCGGGAGGGGCCAAAAACATTCAGTACTTC	TRBV10-1	TRBD2	TRBJ2-4	NA
CASSLSTQQNTEAFF	TGTGCCAGCAGCTTAAGTACACAGCAAAACACTGAAGCTTTCTTT	TRBV7-9	NA	TRBJ1-1	NA
CASSQGSGETYGYTF	TGTGCCAGCAGCCAAGGATCTGGGGAAACCTATGGCTACACCTTC	TRBV3-1	NA	TRBJ1-2	NA
CSARPLANGELFF	TGCAGTGCTAGGCCACTAGCGAACGGGGAGCTGTTTTTT	TRBV20-1	TRBD2	TRBJ2-2	few
CASTDKTLINSPLHF	TGTGCCAGTACCGACAAGACTCTGATCAATTCACCCCTCCACTTT	TRBV19	NA	TRBJ1-6	few
CSASRQAPLSYEQYF	TGCAGTGCTAGCCGACAGGCACCTCTCTCCTACGAGCAGTACTTC	TRBV20-1	NA	TRBJ2-7	NA
CASSQTSYGYTF	TGCGCCAGCAGCCAGACCAGCTATGGCTACACCTTC	TRBV4-1	NA	TRBJ1-2	NA
CASSLSQGRNTEAFF	TGTGCCAGCAGTTTATCCCAGGGCCGGAACACTGAAGCTTTCTTT	TRBV12-3/TRBV12-4	NA	TRBJ1-1	few
CSVALRGRSTGELFF	TGCAGCGTTGCCCTGAGGGGGCGCAGCACCGGGGAGCTGTTTTTT	TRBV29-1	TRBD1	TRBJ2-2	NA
CASSLALGTGSPSGANVLTF	TGTGCCAGCAGCTTAGCCCTCGGGACAGGGTCCCCCTCTGGGGCCAACGTCCTGACTTTC	TRBV11-2	TRBD1	TRBJ2-6	few
CASSLNGENDYEQYF	TGTGCCAGCAGCTTAAACGGGGAGAACGACTACGAGCAGTACTTC	TRBV11-1	NA	TRBJ2-7	many
CAWGRMNTEAFF	TGTGCCTGGGGCAGAATGAACACTGAAGCTTTCTTT	TRBV30	NA	TRBJ1-1	NA
CASSPPSGGYGYTF	TGTGCCAGCAGCCCCCCGTCGGGGGGATATGGCTACACCTTC	TRBV3-1	NA	TRBJ1-2	NA
CASSLAERRNTEAFF	TGTGCCAGCAGCTTAGCGGAACGCAGGAACACTGAAGCTTTCTTT	TRBV7-2	NA	TRBJ1-1	NA
CASSESGALNTEAFF	TGTGCCAGCAGTGAATCGGGTGCTTTGAACACTGAAGCTTTCTTT	TRBV6-1	NA	TRBJ1-1	many
CASSYLSRGETQYF	TGTGCCAGCAGTTACTTGTCTAGAGGAGAGACCCAGTACTTC	TRBV6-5	NA	TRBJ2-5	NA
CASSLGAVSQPQHF	TGTGCCAGCAGTTTGGGGGCGGTTTCTCAGCCCCAGCATTTT	TRBV12-3/TRBV12-4	NA	TRBJ1-5	NA